The T cell receptor beta chain described here comes from a study of shared clonotypes between healthy human individuals. Sequencing used immunoSEQ multiplex PCR; TCRdb keeps in-frame clones, though not all of them. The data hold about 2 million clones, with about 94% observed a single time. Positive CCR7 selection of CD45RO-negative cells yielded the naive CD8 cells, and terminally differentiated effector memory CD45RA+ cells were excluded. The germline V gene encodes CDR1 MGHRA and CDR2 YSYEKL. This CDR3 is 13 amino acids long. V shed 3 bases, J shed 7 bases, and the junction held 3 bases outside the gene matches. About this clone itself: What it binds is not known.

Whole-study findings and limits: A generally larger estimated richness was seen in naive subsets than in memory subsets.

Sequencing was done on a sample of naive CD8+ T cells sorted from blood. The receptor comes from a man aged 18 to 30 in good health. V and J are TRBV4-1 and TRBJ2-1; 7 nucleotides align to TRBD1. CDR3 bases: TGCGCCAGCAGCCAGGTACAGGGGAATGAGCAGTTCTTC. It is translated as CASSQVQGNEQFF.